This entry lists 6 T cell receptor beta chains sequenced from one sample in a study of blood T cell repertoires in COVID-19. Data came from immunoSEQ multiplex PCR; TCRdb stores just in-frame clones and leaves some out. The repertoire holds 300,000 to 400,000 clones, with around nine tenths as singletons. Sequenced: PBMCs or T cells enriched from blood (not recorded which). The receptors were sampled from a woman younger than 30 who had recovered from COVID-19.

This chain uses TRBV6-5 with TRBJ1-6; D gene uncertain. Germline-derived CDR1 and CDR2 are MNHEY and SVGAGI. V dropped 2 bases and J dropped 14 bases, with 10 bases sitting between them. The CDR3 sequence is 12 residues long. CDR3 loop: CASSYASGSLHF. CDR3 DNA sequence: TGTGCCAGCAGTTACGCCAGCGGTTCCCTCCACTTT.

This chain links TRBV7-9 with TRBJ2-7; TRBD2 matches at 10 bases. The V and J ends lost 2 bases and 6 bases, in that order; junction bases with no gene match: 4. The length of the CDR3 is 14 residues. The germline CDR1 and CDR2 sequences are SEHNR and FQNEAQ (reference sequence). The CDR3 DNA follows: TGTGCCAGCAGCTTAAGTCGGACTAGCGGCGAGCAGTACTTC. Its translation: CASSLSRTSGEQYF.

This clone was detected only once. The rearrangement joins TRBV27 to TRBJ1-5; tentative D call: TRBD1 (5 bases). V gave up 2 bases and J gave up 1 base, with 12 bases separating them. The CDR3 has 16 amino acids. Germline V gene lookup returns CDR1 MNHEY and CDR2 SMNVEV (reference sequence). For the CDR3, the DNA is TGTGCCAGCAGTTTACGCGGGGGAGTGAGCAATCAGCCCCAGCATTTT. Translated: CASSLRGGVSNQPQHF.

J is TRBJ2-7 and V is TRBV7-6; a weak D match, TRBD1 (5 bases). Germline loops: CDR1 SGHVS, CDR2 FNYEAQ. The CDR3 loop spans 17 amino acids. V dropped 4 bases and J dropped 4 bases, with 23 bases sitting between them. CDR3 in amino acids: CASSSPYGPASGYEQYF. The CDR3 bases are TGTGCCAGCAGCTCCCCTTACGGACCCGCCTCAGGGTACGAGCAGTACTTC.

The rearrangement uses TRBV5-3 and TRBJ1-6; 7 bases agree with TRBD1. TRBV5-3 is recorded as an ORF, its role being uncertain. V lost 4 bases to trimming and J lost 6 bases; unmatched junction nucleotides: 4. CDR3 size: 14 residues. The CDR3 DNA reads TGTGCCAGAAGCCAAAGGGACAGTAATTCACCCCTCCACTTT. Translation gives CARSQRDSNSPLHF.

This clone has just a few counts. The chain uses TRBV19 and TRBJ1-6; perhaps TRBD1 as D (6 bases). Germline lookup yields CDR1 LNHDA and CDR2 SQIVND (reference sequence). The CDR3 consists of 14 residues. Trimming removed 5 bases at V and 8 bases at J, with 13 bases between. The CDR3 DNA reads as TGTGCCAGTAGTCCCGGACAGCTATATTCACCCCTCCACTTT. It encodes CASSPGQLYSPLHF.